Listed below are T cell receptor beta chains from one sample, sequenced in a study of neurological immune-mediated disorders. TCRdb analysed the 5' RACE reads with MiXCR anew, one entry per CDR3 protein. The repertoire consists of tens of thousands of distinct CDR3 sequences, with 5.8% occurring once and the leading ten covering roughly 7.9%. The sample taken for sequencing was PBMCs. These receptors were collected from a woman aged 55-70 years with multiple sclerosis. The CDR3 runs from the conserved cysteine through the conserved F or W. A D gene is named only where the DNA matches it firmly. A clone size is listed for some rows: how often the clone was seen (once, few, many), or a class if it is expanded.

TRBV7-6	TRBJ1-1	-	many	TGTGCCAGCAGCTTAAGTCACCAGAACACTGAAGCTTTCTTT	CASSLSHQNTEAFF
TRBV10-1	TRBJ1-1	-	many	TGCGCCAGCAGTGCCGGGAACACTGAAGCTTTCTTT	CASSAGNTEAFF
TRBV5-1	TRBJ2-1	-	many	TGCGCCAGCAGCTTGACCGGGGCCCACAATGAGCAGTTCTTC	CASSLTGAHNEQFF
TRBV6-5	TRBJ1-2	TRBD1	many	TGTGCCAGCAGTTACTACAGGGGGCACGGTGGCTACACCTTC	CASSYYRGHGGYTF
TRBV12-3/TRBV12-4	TRBJ1-5	-	-	TGTGCCAGCAGCCTGGGGTGGGGGCCCCAGCATTTT	CASSLGWGPQHF
TRBV7-9	TRBJ2-3	-	many	TGTGCCAGCAGCCTAGGGGGAACCGCAGATACGCAGTATTTT	CASSLGGTADTQYF
TRBV16	TRBJ2-5	-	-	TGTGCCAGCAGCCAATTCGAAGGATTTGCCCAGTACTTC	CASSQFEGFAQYF
TRBV7-9	TRBJ2-2	-	many	TGTGCCAGCAGCTTATCAGGGGGGGAGCTGTTTTTT	CASSLSGGELFF
TRBV12-3/TRBV12-4	TRBJ2-1	TRBD2	many	TGTGCCAGCAGTTTTGCTAGCGGTAACTACAATGAGCAGTTCTTC	CASSFASGNYNEQFF
TRBV3-1	TRBJ2-2	-	many	TGTGCCAGCAGCCAAGCGACAGTAGCCGGGGAGCTGTTTTTT	CASSQATVAGELFF
TRBV5-1	TRBJ1-4	TRBD1	many	TGCGCCAGCAGCACGACAGGGGCAATTAATGAAAAACTGTTTTTT	CASSTTGAINEKLFF
TRBV11-2	TRBJ2-7	TRBD1	many	TGTGCCAGCAAACTACTCGGGACAGGGGCTTACTACGAGCAGTACTTC	CASKLLGTGAYYEQYF
TRBV7-9	TRBJ2-1	-	many	TGTGCCAGCAGCTTAGGAGGAGGGCTCAGCTCCTACAATGAGCAGTTCTTC	CASSLGGGLSSYNEQFF
TRBV14	TRBJ1-1	-	many	TGTGCCAGCAGCCGGGGGATGAACACTGAAGCTTTCTTT	CASSRGMNTEAFF
TRBV4-1	TRBJ1-5	-	many	TGCGCCAGCAGCCGCCCTACTGACGGTCAGCCCCAGCATTTT	CASSRPTDGQPQHF
TRBV5-1	TRBJ2-3	TRBD2	many	TGCGCCAGCAGCACGTCTAGCGGGGGGTACACAGATACGCAGTATTTT	CASSTSSGGYTDTQYF
TRBV15	TRBJ2-7	TRBD1	many	TGTGCCACCAGCCTGGGACAGGGGGAAGGCGAGCAGTACTTC	CATSLGQGEGEQYF
TRBV5-4	TRBJ2-5	-	many	TGTGCCAGCAGCCCCGCAGCGCAAGAGACCCAGTACTTC	CASSPAAQETQYF
TRBV5-6	TRBJ1-1	TRBD1	many	TGTGCCAGCAGCCCCCAGGGCAGGGGGGAAGCTTTCTTT	CASSPQGRGEAFF
TRBV5-1	TRBJ1-1	-	many	TGCGCCAGCAGCTCACAGAGAAACACTGAAGCTTTCTTT	CASSSQRNTEAFF
TRBV20-1	TRBJ2-7	TRBD1	many	TGCAGTGCTCTGACAGGGGGCACCGACGAGCAGTACTTC	CSALTGGTDEQYF
TRBV5-1	TRBJ2-7	-	many	TGCGCCAGCAGCTTGGATAACAGGGCCAGGGACGAGCAGTACTTC	CASSLDNRARDEQYF
TRBV12-3/TRBV12-4	TRBJ1-3	-	many	TGTGCCAGCAGTTTAGTAACAGGAAACACCATATATTTT	CASSLVTGNTIYF
TRBV5-4	TRBJ2-3	-	many	TGTGCCAGCAGTGAGATCAGCACAGATACGCAGTATTTT	CASSEISTDTQYF